These 21 T cell receptor beta chains originate from one sample sequenced in a study of T cells in Graves' hyperthyroidism and ophthalmopathy. Amplification of TCR beta CDR3 regions used RNA as the template. The HTBI primer set drove a first-round RT-PCR of the TCR CDR3. TCRdb re-derived calls from the multiplex PCR reads in MiXCR, one entry per CDR3 protein. The repertoire includes a few hundred thousand distinct CDR3 sequences, around a sixth of them detected once, and about 7% sits in the top ten. Sequenced material: blood. These TCRs come from a woman aged 25 to 39 with Graves' hyperthyroidism.

The chain recombines TRBV29-1 with TRBJ1-2, with 8 nucleotides matching TRBD1. Germline assignment: CDR1 SQVTM and CDR2 ANQGSEA. V lost 3 bases and J lost 4; bases outside the gene matches: 4. This CDR3 has 13 amino acids. The DNA for the CDR3 is TGCAGCGTTGACAGGGGGCCTATCTATGGCTACACCTTC. It yields the protein CSVDRGPIYGYTF. The variable domain in full, completed from reference TRBV29-1 and TRBJ1-2, reads SAVISQKPSRDICQRGTSLTIQCQVDSQVTMMFWYRQQPGQSLTLIATANQGSEATYESGFVIDKFPISRPNLTFSTLTVSNMSPEDSSIYLCSVDRGPIYGYTFGSGTRLTVV.

As to this clonotype: A much larger clone lies a single base off, so this may be a read error. The V call is TRBV7-8, the J call TRBJ2-3; D uncertain. The CDR3 runs to 14 residues. Germline loops: CDR1 SGHVS, CDR2 FQNEAQ. Here the CDR3 reads CASNLRVRTDTQYF. The CDR3 bases are TGTGCCAGCAACTTAAGGGTACGCACAGATACGCAGTATTTT.

This clonotype was recorded at least ten times. This sequence joins TRBV6-1 and TRBJ2-7; D is ambiguous. Trimming pared 6 bases from V and 2 bases from J, leaving 14 bases between. This CDR3 is 14 amino acids long. Germline V CDR1 and CDR2: MNHNS, SASEGT. CDR3 bases: TGTGCCAGCAGCCCGAAGGACCTAACCTACGAGCAGTACTTC. It specifies CASSPKDLTYEQYF.

This clonotype was counted ten times or more. This chain connects TRBV14 to TRBJ2-1, with a possible D match to TRBD1 (6 bases). This CDR3 has 15 residues. Trimming removed 4 bases from V and 10 bases from J, with 20 bases in between. In germline, CDR1 is SGHDN, CDR2 FVKESK. The CDR3 protein is CASSRDSYRGGEQFF. Written as DNA, the CDR3 is TGTGCCAGCAGCCGAGACTCGTACCGTGGGGGCGAGCAGTTCTTC.

In this sample, this clonotype turned up many times. The rearrangement joins TRBV28 to TRBJ2-7; TRBD1 matches 9 bases. The V and J ends lost 5 bases and 4 bases, in that order; junction bases with no gene match: 9. The CDR3 is 15 residues long. Germline CDR1 reads MDHEN; CDR2 reads SYDVKM. DNA of the CDR3: TGTGCCAGCAGTCCCGGGACAGGGTTAATTTACGAGCAGTACTTC. This codes for CASSPGTGLIYEQYF. Filled out from reference TRBV28 and TRBJ2-7, the complete variable domain reads DVKVTQSSRYLVKRTGEKVFLECVQDMDHENMFWYRQDPGLGLRLIYFSYDVKMKEKGDIPEGYSVSREKKERFSLILESASTNQTSMYLCASSPGTGLIYEQYFGPGTRLTVT.

This clonotype showed up many times. The rearrangement links TRBV20-1 to TRBJ1-5, with D unresolved. V was trimmed by 6 bases and J by 0 bases, leaving 12 bases between them. The CDR3 has 14 residues. Germline V gene lookup returns CDR1 DFQATT and CDR2 SNEGSKA (reference sequence). For the CDR3, the DNA is TGCAGTGCCCCCGACATTGATAGCAATCAGCCCCAGCATTTT. Translation: CSAPDIDSNQPQHF.

This clonotype has a handful of counts. The V and J genes are TRBV10-3 and TRBJ1-6, with 7 bases that match TRBD1. The CDR3 consists of 13 residues. The trim removed 6 bases at V and 8 bases at J, leaving 4 bases unmatched. Germline V gives CDR1 ENHRY, CDR2 SYGVKD. The chain's CDR3 is CAISRGTDSPLHF. The CDR3 bases are TGTGCCATCAGCAGGGGGACAGATTCACCCCTCCACTTT.

The chain recombines TRBV2 with TRBJ2-3; 9 nucleotides line up with TRBD2. From germline, CDR1 is SNHLY and CDR2 FYNNEI. CDR3 size: 15 residues. The V and J ends lost 5 bases and 2 bases, in that order; junction bases with no gene match: 5. CDR3 sequence (DNA): TGTGCCAGCAGTCGCCGACTAGCGGCCACAGATACGCAGTATTTT. This codes for CASSRRLAATDTQYF. Drawing the rest from reference TRBV2 and TRBJ2-3, the complete variable domain is EPEVTQTPSHQVTQMGQEVILRCVPISNHLYFYWYRQILGQKVEFLVSFYNNEISEKSEIFDDQFSVERPDGSNFTLKIRSTKLEDSAMYFCASSRRLAATDTQYFGPGTRLTVL.

This clonotype has a count of ten or more. V is TRBV20-1 and J is TRBJ2-3; 7 positions match TRBD1. With 2 bases clipped from V and 4 bases from J, the junction kept 9 bases outside the gene matches. This CDR3 spans 15 amino acids. Germline V CDR1 and CDR2: DFQATT, SNEGSKA (reference sequence). The CDR3 DNA reads as TGCAGTGCTAGACAACAGGGGAGTTTGTCAGATACGCAGTATTTT. It translates to CSARQQGSLSDTQYF.

The V call is TRBV6-1, the J call TRBJ2-7; D remains ambiguous. From germline, CDR1 is MNHNS and CDR2 SASEGT. V lost 2 bases to trimming and J lost 2 bases, with 10 bases between them. The CDR3 runs 14 residues. DNA for the CDR3: TGTGCCAGCAGTGAAATGGCCTTCCCCTACGAGCAGTACTTC. This gives the protein CASSEMAFPYEQYF.

The chain joins TRBV9 to TRBJ1-1; D may be TRBD1 (5 bases). V lost 3 bases and J 1 base, leaving 13 bases between the germline ends. Per the germline V gene, CDR1 is SGDLS and CDR2 is YYNGEE. The CDR3 sequence is 15 residues long. The CDR3 DNA reads as TGTGCCAGCAGCGGACAAGGGGACCCGAACACTGAAGCTTTCTTT. As protein: CASSGQGDPNTEAFF.

This clonotype has at least ten counts. The CDR3: CAWSVGTSGGNEQFF. CDR3 coding DNA: TGTGCCTGGAGCGTCGGGACTAGCGGTGGCAATGAGCAGTTCTTC. The chain uses TRBV30 and TRBJ2-1; 11 bases are a match to TRBD2. There are 15 residues in the CDR3. The J segment lost 6 bases and the V segment lost 3 bases, leaving 7 bases of the junction unmatched. CDR1 is GTSNPN, CDR2 SVGIG, per germline (reference sequence).

This clonotype was seen a handful of times. The rearrangement joins TRBV10-2 to TRBJ1-5; D gene uncertain. The V end was cut by 6 bases, the J end by 5 bases, with 17 bases between. This CDR3 spans 15 amino acids. Germline CDR1 WSHSY, CDR2 SAAADI. The CDR3, as DNA: TGCGCCAGCAGGCAAGGACCCTTCGTGGATCAGCCCCAGCATTTT. Translating it yields CASRQGPFVDQPQHF.

This clonotype was detected ten times or more. J is TRBJ1-1 and V is TRBV6-2 or TRBV6-3; 8 nucleotides align to TRBD1. The junction had 6 bases not matched to a gene; V was cut back by 2 bases and J by 1 base. CDR3 length equals 16 residues. Germline CDR1 reads MNHEY; CDR2 reads SVGEGT. The CDR3 bases are TGTGCCAGCAGTTACGGAGGGACAGGCCGGAACACTGAAGCTTTCTTT. Encoded protein: CASSYGGTGRNTEAFF.

This clonotype was counted ten times or more. This chain joins TRBV12-3 or TRBV12-4 and TRBJ1-3; no clear D gene. Trimming left V 5 bases short and J 0 bases short, with 14 bases between. CDR3 length: 16 amino acids. DNA of the CDR3: TGTGCCAGCAGTAGGTCTTGGAGTAGCTCTGGAAACACCATATATTTT. Protein sequence: CASSRSWSSSGNTIYF.

This clonotype was counted ten times or more. V usage is TRBV20-1 and J usage is TRBJ2-1; D is unresolved. Germline loops: CDR1 DFQATT, CDR2 SNEGSKA (reference sequence). Trimming pared 3 bases from V and 7 bases from J, leaving 19 bases between. This CDR3 spans 15 amino acids. The CDR3 reads CSARGGSLFGNEQFF. CDR3 DNA sequence: TGCAGTGCTAGGGGCGGAAGCCTCTTTGGGAATGAGCAGTTCTTC.

The rearrangement links TRBV7-3 to TRBJ2-1, with 7 nucleotides matching TRBD2. The junction had 6 bases not matched to a gene; V was cut back by 2 bases and J by 8 bases. Looked up from germline, CDR1 is SGHTA and CDR2 is FQGTGA. This CDR3 is built from 14 residues. CDR3: CASSLYGGRDEQFF. The CDR3 DNA follows: TGTGCCAGCAGCTTATATGGAGGGAGGGATGAGCAGTTCTTC.

Only a few counts were recorded for this clonotype. The J gene is TRBJ2-3, the V gene TRBV7-7, with TRBD1 matching 8 bases. There are 16 residues in the CDR3. CDR1 is SSHAT, CDR2 FNYEAQ, per germline (reference sequence). Trimming removed 5 bases from V and 0 bases from J; junction bases left unmatched: 7. This CDR3 is CASSLGTGASTDTQYF. The CDR3 region has the DNA TGTGCCAGCAGCCTAGGGACAGGCGCTAGCACAGATACGCAGTATTTT. The full variable domain, its missing parts supplied by reference TRBV7-7 and TRBJ2-3, is GAGVSQSPRYKVTKRGQDVTLRCDPISSHATLYWYQQALGQGPEFLTYFNYEAQPDKSGLPSDRFSAERPEGSISTLTIQRTEQRDSAMYRCASSLGTGASTDTQYFGPGTRLTVL.

This clonotype was recorded many times. CDR3 sequence reads: CASSREDTQYF. The CDR3 nucleotides read TGTGCCAGCTCACGGGAAGATACGCAGTATTTT. The V gene is TRBV18, the J gene TRBJ2-3, with D uncertain. The germline V gene encodes CDR1 KGHSH and CDR2 LQKENI. Between the trimmed V and J ends, which lost 4 bases and 5 bases, there was a span of 4 bases. The CDR3 consists of 11 residues.

In this sample, this clonotype turned up a few times. The chain uses TRBV3-1 and TRBJ1-5; TRBD1 agrees at 10 bases. This CDR3 comprises 20 residues. V shed 1 base and J 1 base; nucleotides not matched to a gene: 13. Germline CDR1 is LGHDT and CDR2 is YNNKEL (reference sequence). The CDR3 sequence is CASSQGVRRTGGWSNQPQHF. Written as DNA, the CDR3 is TGTGCCAGCAGCCAAGGAGTCCGAAGGACAGGGGGATGGAGCAATCAGCCCCAGCATTTT.

This clonotype was seen a few times. The V and J genes are TRBV9 and TRBJ1-3; D may be TRBD1 (6 bases). Germline V gene data show CDR1 as SGDLS and CDR2 as YYNGEE. The CDR3 is 14 residues long. V was pared by 4 bases and J by 4 bases, with 12 bases between. In nucleotides, the CDR3 is TGTGCCAGCAGCACGGACAGTACCGGAAACACCATATATTTT. It codes for CASSTDSTGNTIYF.